This T cell receptor beta chain was observed in a study of blood T cell repertoires in COVID-19. Study information: Samples taken during acute and convalescent COVID-19 were collected in the United States, Italy and Spain. PBMCs, B-cell-depleted T cells, or T cells were the source of the cDNA or gDNA that made up the material.

V was clipped by 2 bases and J by 10 bases; unmatched bases: 5. Germline V gene sequence: CDR1 SGHTA, CDR2 FQGTGA. The CDR3 sequence is 13 residues long. In the study's own analysis: The assay estimated nucleated cells by amplifying reference gene primers. Using immunoSEQ multiplex PCR, the repertoire was profiled, and TCRdb retains in-frame clones only, with some absent. V, J and clone size are those of that table, while D and trimming were read from the DNA. This sample has 200,000 to 250,000 clones, with around 90% found just once. This clonotype was sampled from a young man with active or convalescent COVID-19. The specimen sequenced was peripheral blood. V gene TRBV7-3 combines with J gene TRBJ2-1; 7 bases line up with TRBD2. The CDR3 protein is CASSLGTNSEQFF. The CDR3 DNA reads as TGTGCCAGCAGCTTAGGGACTAACAGCGAGCAGTTCTTC.